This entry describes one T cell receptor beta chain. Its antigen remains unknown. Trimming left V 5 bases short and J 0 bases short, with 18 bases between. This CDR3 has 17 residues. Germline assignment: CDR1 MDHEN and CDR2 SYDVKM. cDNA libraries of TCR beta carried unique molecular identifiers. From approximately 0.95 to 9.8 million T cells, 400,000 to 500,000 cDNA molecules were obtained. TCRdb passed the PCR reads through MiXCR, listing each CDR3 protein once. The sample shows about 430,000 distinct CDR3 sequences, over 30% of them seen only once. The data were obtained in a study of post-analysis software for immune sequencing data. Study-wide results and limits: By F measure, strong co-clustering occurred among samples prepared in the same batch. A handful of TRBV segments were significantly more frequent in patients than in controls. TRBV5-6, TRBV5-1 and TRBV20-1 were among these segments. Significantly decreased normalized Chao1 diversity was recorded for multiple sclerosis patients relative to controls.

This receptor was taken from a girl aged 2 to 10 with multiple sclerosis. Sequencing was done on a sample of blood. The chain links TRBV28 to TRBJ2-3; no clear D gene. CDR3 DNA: TGTGCCAGCAGTATAACCCGAAACAGATTTAGCACAGATACGCAGTATTTT. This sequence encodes CASSITRNRFSTDTQYF.